In this sample, the clone carrying this T cell receptor beta chain turned up a few times. This entry belongs to a study of cytomegalovirus exposure and HLA in healthy donors. A multiplex PCR was run with 60 Vbeta primers and 13 Jbeta primers. Study processing details: Later, 65 million to 85 million unique TCR beta chains were counted in an analysis, and around 11 million of them were shared. Produced via immunoSEQ multiplex PCR; TCRdb's table is partial and in-frame only. V, J and clone size are those of that table, while D and trimming were read from the DNA. Of roughly 100,000 clones in the sample, about 9.5% were seen once. This clonotype was obtained from a man in his forties in good health and CMV-seropositive. The specimen sequenced was PBMCs.

The CDR3 bases are TGTGCCAGCAGCCCTGACAGTACCTACGAGCAGTACTTC. Protein: CASSPDSTYEQYF. The V call is TRBV11-3, the J call TRBJ2-7, with D possibly being TRBD1 (5 bases). CDR1 is SGHNT and CDR2 is YENEEA in the germline V gene. The CDR3 runs 13 residues. Trimming removed 5 bases at V and 2 bases at J, with 10 bases between.